The 10 T cell receptor beta chains given below trace back to one sample, sequenced in a study of blood T cell repertoires in COVID-19. Data came from immunoSEQ multiplex PCR; TCRdb stores just in-frame clones and leaves some out. The sample has 150,000 to 200,000 clones; about four fifths are singletons. The sequenced sample consisted of PBMCs or T cells enriched from blood (not recorded which). The receptor set was obtained from a young woman who had been exposed to COVID-19.

This sequence joins TRBV7-2 and TRBJ2-1, with 15 positions matching TRBD2. Germline CDR1 and CDR2: SGHTA and FQGNSA. V was clipped by 5 bases and J by 3 bases; unmatched bases: 8. CDR3 length equals 18 residues. The CDR3 nucleotides read TGTGCCAGCAGCCGCCGGACTAGCGGGGGGGCCGTCTACAATGAGCAGTTCTTC. Encoded protein: CASSRRTSGGAVYNEQFF.

The chain uses TRBV15 and TRBJ1-5; no clear D gene. This CDR3 is built from 15 residues. Trimming removed 1 base from V and 0 bases from J, with 7 bases in between. Germline loops: CDR1 LNHNV, CDR2 YYDKDF (reference sequence). The CDR3 DNA is TGTGCCACCAGCAGAGCAGCGTATAGCAATCAGCCCCAGCATTTT. Amino acids: CATSRAAYSNQPQHF.

The V gene is TRBV11-2, the J gene TRBJ2-7, with TRBD1 matching 7 bases. Trimming removed 5 bases from V and 6 bases from J; junction bases left unmatched: 4. Germline values: CDR1 SGHAT, CDR2 FQNNGV. CDR3 length: 12 amino acids. CDR3 protein: CASSPGTAEQYF. CDR3 coding DNA: TGTGCCAGCAGCCCCGGGACAGCCGAGCAGTACTTC.

The chain joins TRBV7-8 to TRBJ1-3, with TRBD1 matching 8 bases. Germline CDR1 reads SGHVS; CDR2 reads FQNEAQ. This CDR3 has 19 amino acids. Trimming took 5 bases from V and 2 from J; bases not matched to a gene: 17. This chain's CDR3 is CASSPRLPDRGSAGNTIYF. The CDR3 DNA reads as TGTGCCAGCAGCCCTCGATTACCAGACAGGGGATCGGCTGGAAACACCATATATTTT.

The rearrangement uses TRBV10-1 and TRBJ2-5; 8 nucleotides match TRBD1. CDR1 and CDR2 from the germline V gene are WNHNN and SYGVQD (reference sequence). This CDR3 is 14 amino acids long. V lost 6 bases to trimming and J lost 4 bases; unmatched junction nucleotides: 7. Here the CDR3 DNA reads TGCGCCAGCAGCGACAGGGGTACGAGAGAGACCCAGTACTTC. As protein: CASSDRGTRETQYF.

This clone was seen just once. This sequence joins TRBV7-2 and TRBJ2-3; 10 nucleotides agree with TRBD2. Germline V CDR1 and CDR2: SGHTA, FQGNSA. The CDR3 runs 15 residues. V was pared by 2 bases and J by 1 base, with 0 bases of the junction left unmatched. CDR3: CASSLTSGGTDTQYF. Here the CDR3 DNA reads TGTGCCAGCAGCTTAACTAGCGGGGGCACAGATACGCAGTATTTT.

V gene TRBV6-2 or TRBV6-3 combines with J gene TRBJ1-2; 9 bases align to TRBD1. V shed 7 bases and J 2 bases; nucleotides not matched to a gene: 14. In germline, CDR1 is MNHEY, CDR2 SVGEGT. The CDR3 totals 17 residues. The CDR3 nucleotides read TGTGCCAGCACCCCTCCCGGGACAGGGTTCCTAAACTATGGCTACACCTTC. This gives the protein CASTPPGTGFLNYGYTF.

The V and J genes are TRBV2 and TRBJ1-2; D call uncertain. The CDR3 loop spans 12 amino acids. Germline loops: CDR1 SNHLY, CDR2 FYNNEI. V was clipped by 4 bases and J by 4 bases, with 7 bases between them. Here the CDR3 DNA reads TGTGCCAGCAGTGGACAATCCTATGGCTACACCTTC. Translation gives CASSGQSYGYTF.

Only one count was recorded for this clone. The gene calls are TRBV18 and TRBJ1-5, with D unresolved. The V and J ends lost 2 bases and 0 bases respectively, with 8 bases between them. This CDR3 spans 15 amino acids. In germline, CDR1 is KGHSH, CDR2 LQKENI. The CDR3 is CASSPKSYSNQPQHF. CDR3 in DNA: TGTGCCAGCTCACCAAAGTCCTATAGCAATCAGCCCCAGCATTTT.

This chain joins TRBV5-6 and TRBJ2-2, with D possibly TRBD1 on 5 matching bases. The CDR3 extends over 16 amino acids. Germline loops: CDR1 SGHDT, CDR2 YYEEEE. Trimming took 2 bases from V and 6 from J, leaving 17 bases between them. The CDR3 is CASSFQQRGRAGELFF. The CDR3 coding sequence is TGTGCCAGCAGCTTCCAACAAAGGGGTCGGGCCGGGGAGCTGTTTTTT.